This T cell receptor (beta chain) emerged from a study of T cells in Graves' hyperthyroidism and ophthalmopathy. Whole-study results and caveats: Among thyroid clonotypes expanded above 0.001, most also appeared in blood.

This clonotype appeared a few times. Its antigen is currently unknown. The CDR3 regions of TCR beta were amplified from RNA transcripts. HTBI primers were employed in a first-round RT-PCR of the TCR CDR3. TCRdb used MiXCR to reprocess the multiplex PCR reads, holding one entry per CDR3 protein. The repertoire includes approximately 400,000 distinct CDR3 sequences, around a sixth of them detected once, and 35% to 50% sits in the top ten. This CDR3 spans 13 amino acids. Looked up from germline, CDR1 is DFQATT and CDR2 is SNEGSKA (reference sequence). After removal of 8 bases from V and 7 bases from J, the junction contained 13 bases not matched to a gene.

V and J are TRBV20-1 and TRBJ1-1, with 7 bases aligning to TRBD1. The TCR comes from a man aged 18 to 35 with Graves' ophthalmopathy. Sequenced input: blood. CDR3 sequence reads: CSPTGRWVDEAFF. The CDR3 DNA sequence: TGCAGTCCGACAGGGAGGTGGGTGGATGAAGCTTTCTTT.